Below, 21 T cell receptor beta chains from the same sample are listed, as sequenced in a study of T cell responses to AZD1222 COVID-19 vaccine. Clones were sequenced by immunoSEQ multiplex PCR, and TCRdb holds only the in-frame ones, with some missing. The repertoire consists of some 100,000 clones, with 88% occurring once and the leading ten covering 9.5% to 15%. Sequenced here: peripheral blood, sampled on day 0 of MenACWY control vaccination. The receptors derive from an adult in good health.

This chain connects TRBV24-1 to TRBJ2-1, with TRBD2 matching 10 bases. The CDR3 runs to 18 residues. Looked up from germline, CDR1 is KGHDR and CDR2 is SFDVKD. Unmatched junction bases numbered 9, after V lost 4 bases and J lost 1 base. DNA of the CDR3: TGTGCCACCAGTGACCGTAGCGGGAGGTACGATTCCTACAATGAGCAGTTCTTC. Protein sequence: CATSDRSGRYDSYNEQFF.

V usage is TRBV5-4 and J usage is TRBJ1-5, with D hard to call. The CDR3 contains 13 residues. Germline V gives CDR1 SGHNT, CDR2 YYREEE (reference sequence). Trimming removed 4 bases from V and 13 bases from J, with 18 bases in between. The CDR3 protein is CASSTDPSSTQHF. The DNA for the CDR3 is TGTGCCAGCAGCACGGATCCCTCGAGTACACAGCATTTT.

V gene TRBV3-1 (or the pseudogene TRBV3-2) combines with J gene TRBJ1-1; tentatively, D is TRBD1 (5 bases). Per germline, CDR1 LGHDT and CDR2 YNNKEL (reference sequence). The ends were cut back, 2 bases at V and 4 bases at J, with 14 bases in the middle. This CDR3 contains 15 residues. The CDR3 DNA sequence: TGTGCCAGCAGCCAAAAAGGGGTAATTGCCACTGAAGCTTTCTTT. Translation: CASSQKGVIATEAFF.

The chain combines TRBV19 with TRBJ1-5, with 9 bases fitting TRBD1. This CDR3 is built from 13 residues. V was clipped by 7 bases and J by 9 bases; unmatched bases: 7. From germline, CDR1 is LNHDA and CDR2 SQIVND (reference sequence). The CDR3 DNA sequence: TGTGCCAGTAACCGACAGGGGGTTACGCCCCAGCATTTT. This translates into CASNRQGVTPQHF.

This sequence joins TRBV11-2 and TRBJ1-3; perhaps TRBD1 as D (6 bases). Germline V lookup: CDR1 SGHAT, CDR2 FQNNGV. The CDR3 is 16 residues long. The V and J ends lost 5 bases and 3 bases respectively, with 17 bases between them. In nucleotides, the CDR3 is TGTGCCAGCAGCGCCGAGGGGGGTTATAGTGGAAACACCATATATTTT. This codes for CASSAEGGYSGNTIYF.

The DNA of the CDR3 is TGTGCCAGTGACCCAGGGGGCTCTGGAAACACCATATATTTT. The encoded protein is CASDPGGSGNTIYF. V gene TRBV19 combines with J gene TRBJ1-3; 7 bases line up with TRBD1. The V gene end was trimmed by 8 bases and the J gene end by 0 bases; junction bases not matched to a gene: 4. There are 14 residues in the CDR3. The germline V gene encodes CDR1 LNHDA and CDR2 SQIVND (reference sequence).

The chain uses TRBV7-2 and TRBJ1-2; 9 bases match TRBD1. Germline CDR1 SGHTA, CDR2 FQGNSA. The length of the CDR3 is 15 residues. V lost 2 bases, J lost 7 bases, and 8 bases stayed unmatched. The CDR3 loop reads CASSLRQGVAGGYTF. The CDR3 nucleotides are TGTGCCAGCAGCTTAAGACAGGGGGTGGCTGGTGGCTACACCTTC.

The gene calls are TRBV20-1 and TRBJ1-1; D is uncertain. Germline CDR1 DFQATT, CDR2 SNEGSKA (reference sequence). The CDR3 is 11 amino acids. V lost 4 bases and J 1 base, leaving 4 bases between the germline ends. The DNA for the CDR3 is TGCAGTGCTAAAGAGAACACTGAAGCTTTCTTT. Protein product: CSAKENTEAFF.

This clone was detected once. V usage is TRBV7-9 and J usage is TRBJ2-3; TRBD1 matches at 8 bases. CDR3 size: 16 residues. The J segment lost 0 bases and the V segment lost 5 bases, leaving 7 bases of the junction unmatched. Germline-derived CDR1 and CDR2 are SEHNR and FQNEAQ (reference sequence). The CDR3 loop is CASSPWTGPSTDTQYF. CDR3 nucleotides: TGTGCCAGCAGCCCCTGGACAGGGCCTAGCACAGATACGCAGTATTTT.

The J gene is TRBJ2-1, the V gene TRBV11-3, with 11 bases fitting TRBD1. Trimming cost V 5 bases and J 9 bases; bases outside gene matches: 3. Germline V gene lookup returns CDR1 SGHNT and CDR2 YENEEA. The CDR3 consists of 13 residues. The CDR3 DNA reads TGTGCCAGCAGCCGGACAGGGGGCGGTGAGCAGTTCTTC. Translating gives CASSRTGGGEQFF.

The rearrangement uses TRBV6-5 and TRBJ1-5; D is perhaps TRBD1 (5 bases). CDR1 is MNHEY and CDR2 is SVGAGI in the germline V gene. V dropped 2 bases and J dropped 4 bases, with 15 bases sitting between them. This CDR3 has 16 amino acids. CDR3 region: CASSYPERRGNQPQHF. The CDR3, as DNA: TGTGCCAGCAGTTACCCCGAGAGGCGGGGGAATCAGCCCCAGCATTTT.

The V call is TRBV5-6, the J call TRBJ1-4; tentatively, D is TRBD1 (5 bases). The CDR3 totals 14 residues. Germline values: CDR1 SGHDT, CDR2 YYEEEE. The V end lost 6 bases, the J end lost 2 bases, and 11 bases lay between the germline ends. The CDR3 DNA sequence: TGTGCCAGCACCACCCAGGGCACTAATGAAAAACTGTTTTTT. Protein product: CASTTQGTNEKLFF.

CDR3 sequence: CASSSTSGEYNEQFF. The CDR3 nucleotides read TGCGCCAGCAGCTCGACTAGCGGGGAGTACAATGAGCAGTTCTTC. The chain couples TRBV5-1 to TRBJ2-1, with 11 bases that match TRBD2. CDR1 and CDR2 (germline): SGHRS, YFSETQ. The CDR3 sequence is 15 residues long. Trimming took 3 bases from V and 4 from J; bases not matched to a gene: 3.

CDR3 nucleotides: TGTGCCAGCACCAGGACAGGCTCTTCCTACGAGCAGTACTTC. Translation gives CASTRTGSSYEQYF. The chain carries TRBV28 and TRBJ2-7; 7 bases line up with TRBD1. Germline V gene sequence: CDR1 MDHEN, CDR2 SYDVKM. This CDR3 is 14 amino acids long. V shed 7 bases and J 1 base; nucleotides not matched to a gene: 7.

V is TRBV2 and J is TRBJ1-2, with D tentatively TRBD1 (5 bases). V was clipped by 3 bases and J by 7 bases, with 15 bases between them. The CDR3 consists of 14 residues. The germline V gene encodes CDR1 SNHLY and CDR2 FYNNEI. For the CDR3, the DNA is TGTGCCAGCAGTGACGACCTTAGAGGGGCTGGCTACACCTTC. This codes for CASSDDLRGAGYTF.

The chain is built from TRBV5-1 and TRBJ1-1; tentative D call: TRBD1 (5 bases). The CDR3 contains 12 residues. CDR1 and CDR2 from the germline V gene are SGHRS and YFSETQ. V lost 3 bases and J lost 4, with 7 bases in between. The DNA of the CDR3 is TGCGCCAGCAGCTGGGGGGGCACTGAAGCTTTCTTT. Translating gives CASSWGGTEAFF.

The V call is TRBV7-6, the J call TRBJ1-5; a possible D gene is TRBD1 (5 bases). Trimming took off 0 bases at V and 5 bases at J, with 17 bases between the two ends. The CDR3 loop spans 17 amino acids. Germline V CDR1 and CDR2: SGHVS, FNYEAQ. Written as DNA, the CDR3 is TGTGCCAGCAGCTTAGCCCCCGGGGGGGGTACCGATCAGCCCCAGCATTTT. It is translated as CASSLAPGGGTDQPQHF.

The chain is built from TRBV7-2 and TRBJ2-2; D may match TRBD1 or TRBD2 (5 bases each). The CDR3 covers 15 residues. V was cut by 1 base and J by 6 bases, with 12 bases left in between. CDR1 is SGHTA, CDR2 FQGNSA, per germline. The DNA of the CDR3 is TGTGCCAGCAGCTTAGGGGGGAATCAGCCCGGGGAGCTGTTTTTT. Residues: CASSLGGNQPGELFF.

The CDR3 nucleotides read TGTGCCAGTAGTATGAGGTCGCGGGGGGAATACAATGAGCAGTTCTTC. Its translation is CASSMRSRGEYNEQFF. This chain connects TRBV19 to TRBJ2-1; TRBD2 aligns across 8 bases. V lost 3 bases and J lost 4; bases outside the gene matches: 8. The CDR3 extends over 16 amino acids. The germline gives CDR1 LNHDA, CDR2 SQIVND (reference sequence).

The J gene is TRBJ2-6, the V gene TRBV7-9; 10 nucleotides line up with TRBD1. Germline CDR1 and CDR2: SEHNR and FQNEAQ (reference sequence). V gave up 4 bases and J gave up 1 base; unmatched junction bases: 7. This CDR3 has 18 amino acids. The CDR3 spells CASSSRQGARSGANVLTF. DNA for the CDR3: TGTGCCAGCAGCTCCAGACAGGGGGCGCGTTCTGGGGCCAACGTCCTGACTTTC.

CDR3 in DNA: TGTGCCAGCAGCGGAAATGATCGTGGGCCCCAGCATTTT. Translating gives CASSGNDRGPQHF. The chain is built from TRBV9 and TRBJ1-5; the D is unclear. The CDR3 length is 13 residues. V shed 3 bases and J shed 9 bases, with 13 bases lying between them. Germline CDR1 is SGDLS and CDR2 is YYNGEE.